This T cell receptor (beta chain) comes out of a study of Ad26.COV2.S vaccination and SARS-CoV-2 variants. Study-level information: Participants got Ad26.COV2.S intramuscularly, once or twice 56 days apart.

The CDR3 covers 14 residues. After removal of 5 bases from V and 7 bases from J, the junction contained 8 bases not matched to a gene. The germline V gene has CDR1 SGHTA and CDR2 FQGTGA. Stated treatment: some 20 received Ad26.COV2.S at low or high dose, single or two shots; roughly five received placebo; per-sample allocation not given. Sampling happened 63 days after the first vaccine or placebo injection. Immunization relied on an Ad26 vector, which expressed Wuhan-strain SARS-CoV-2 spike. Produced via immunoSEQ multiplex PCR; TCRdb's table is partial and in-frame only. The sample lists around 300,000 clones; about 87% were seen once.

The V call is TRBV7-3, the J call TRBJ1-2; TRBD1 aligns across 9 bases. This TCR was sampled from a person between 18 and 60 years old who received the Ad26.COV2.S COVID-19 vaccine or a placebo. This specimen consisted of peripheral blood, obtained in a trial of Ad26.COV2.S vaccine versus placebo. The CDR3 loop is CASSVDRGGRGYTF. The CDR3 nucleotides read TGTGCCAGCAGCGTGGACAGGGGAGGCCGTGGCTACACCTTC.